The 16 T cell receptor beta chains below were found in one sample sequenced in a study of cytomegalovirus exposure and HLA in healthy donors. This PCR relied on a set of 60 Vbeta primers and 13 Jbeta primers. TCRdb keeps only in-frame clones here, not all; method: immunoSEQ multiplex PCR. Among about 100,000 clones listed, about three quarters were seen once. The sample consisted of PBMCs. Receptors originate from a man aged 35 to 55 in good health and CMV-seronegative.

This clone has just one count. The rearrangement joins TRBV30 to TRBJ2-3, with a tentative D call TRBD2 (7 bases). The germline CDR1 and CDR2 sequences are GTSNPN and SVGIG (reference sequence). V lost 4 bases and J lost 2, with 13 bases in between. The CDR3 length is 14 residues. CDR3 amino acids: CAWMRGPYTDTQYF. In DNA, the CDR3 is TGTGCCTGGATGCGGGGGCCCTACACAGATACGCAGTATTTT.

This clone was seen a handful of times. CDR3 sequence: CASSPQRVTNEKLFF. In nucleotides, the CDR3 is TGTGCCAGCAGTCCCCAGCGAGTCACTAATGAAAAACTGTTTTTT. The chain couples TRBV11-2 to TRBJ1-4; D is ambiguous. This CDR3 has 15 residues. From germline, CDR1 is SGHAT and CDR2 FQNNGV. Deletions cut 6 bases from V and 2 bases from J, with 13 bases between.

The V call is TRBV2, the J call TRBJ1-5; TRBD1 aligns across 9 bases. V gave up 7 bases and J gave up 5 bases; unmatched junction bases: 6. This CDR3 contains 14 residues. CDR1 SNHLY and CDR2 FYNNEI come from the germline V gene. CDR3 loop: CASTRDRVDQPQHF. The DNA for the CDR3 is TGTGCCAGCACCCGGGACAGGGTGGATCAGCCCCAGCATTTT.

This chain connects TRBV12-5 to TRBJ2-5; TRBD1 agrees at 10 bases. This CDR3 is 14 amino acids long. After removal of 6 bases from V and 6 bases from J, the junction contained 7 bases not matched to a gene. CDR1 is LGHNT and CDR2 is FRNRAP in the germline V gene. CDR3: CASGLTGGTKTQYF. The CDR3 DNA reads as TGTGCTAGTGGACTGACAGGGGGCACGAAGACCCAGTACTTC.

This clone was recorded a few times. The DNA for the CDR3 is TGCGCCAGCAGTTACGACAACTTCCCTAATGAAAAACTGTTTTTT. Its protein product is CASSYDNFPNEKLFF. V is TRBV5-1 and J is TRBJ1-4; no clear D gene. The germline V and J ends were trimmed by 5 bases and 3 bases, with 14 bases remaining between them. Germline loops: CDR1 SGHRS, CDR2 YFSETQ. This CDR3 is 15 amino acids long.

J is TRBJ1-5 and V is TRBV7-7; unclear D gene. V dropped 5 bases and J dropped 0 bases, with 17 bases sitting between them. CDR1 and CDR2 (germline): SSHAT, FNYEAQ (reference sequence). This CDR3 contains 17 residues. Here the CDR3 DNA reads TGTGCCAGCAGCGCTGGAGGGCAGGTTAATAGCAATCAGCCCCAGCATTTT. As protein: CASSAGGQVNSNQPQHF.

The V call is TRBV7-8, the J call TRBJ2-1; no reliable D call. The CDR3 contains 14 residues. Trimming removed 2 bases from V and 1 base from J, with 6 bases in between. CDR1 SGHVS and CDR2 FQNEAQ come from the germline V gene. The CDR3 protein is CASSLTVSYNEQFF. DNA of the CDR3: TGTGCCAGCAGCTTAACTGTTTCCTACAATGAGCAGTTCTTC.

The chain couples TRBV5-5 to TRBJ1-1; 7 bases are a match to TRBD1. Germline assignment: CDR1 SGHKS and CDR2 YYEKEE (reference sequence). The ends lost 6 bases at V and 9 bases at J; junction bases unmatched: 17. The CDR3 has 15 amino acids. The CDR3, as DNA: TGTGCCAGCACCCCAATACCGTACAGGGGAAATCAAGCTTTCTTT. This sequence encodes CASTPIPYRGNQAFF.

This clone has only a few counts. Given the absence of the conserved phenylalanine or tryptophan at the CDR3 end, a read error is likely. This chain joins TRBV7-2 and TRBJ2-2, with D uncertain. The length of the CDR3 is 16 residues. Germline CDR1 and CDR2: SGHTA and FQGNSA. V lost 3 bases and J lost 0, with 11 bases in between. DNA of the CDR3: TGTGCCAGCAGCTTGCAACCAGTCGCGAACACCGGGGAGCTGTTTGTT. Its protein product is CASSLQPVANTGELFV.

The chain combines TRBV9 with TRBJ1-2; TRBD1 aligns across 9 bases. This CDR3 has 14 residues. J lost 0 bases, V lost 8 bases, and 5 bases had no gene match. Germline CDR1 SGDLS, CDR2 YYNGEE. In DNA, the CDR3 is TGTGCCAGTGGTAGACAGGGGGCTAACTATGGCTACACCTTC. Protein sequence: CASGRQGANYGYTF.

The chain employs TRBV27 and TRBJ2-7, with TRBD2 as a possible D gene (5 bases). V was cut by 5 bases and J by 0 bases, with 23 bases left in between. The CDR3 is 18 residues long. The germline CDR1 and CDR2 sequences are MNHEY and SMNVEV (reference sequence). CDR3: CASSLFGRSPTSSYEQYF. Here the CDR3 DNA reads TGTGCCAGCAGTCTGTTTGGGCGGAGCCCTACTAGCTCCTACGAGCAGTACTTC.

CDR3 protein: CASSLGLAGAYEQYF. The DNA of the CDR3 is TGCGCCAGCAGCCTCGGACTAGCGGGGGCCTACGAGCAGTACTTC. The rearrangement joins TRBV4-3 to TRBJ2-7, with TRBD2 matching over 13 bases. The germline gives CDR1 LGHNA, CDR2 YSLEER. Germline trimming cut 4 bases from V and 2 bases from J; bases unmatched to any gene: 2. This CDR3 comprises 15 residues.

This clone was seen a few times. V gene TRBV4-2 combines with J gene TRBJ1-5; the D is unclear. Germline values: CDR1 LGHNA, CDR2 YNFKEQ. The CDR3 totals 12 residues. Trimming removed 1 base from V and 9 bases from J, with 7 bases in between. Here the CDR3 DNA reads TGTGCCAGCAGCCAAGTTTCGGGGCCCCAGCATTTT. Residues: CASSQVSGPQHF.

This clone was recorded a few times. V is TRBV4-3 and J is TRBJ2-2; D is ambiguous. This CDR3 is 15 amino acids long. The germline V gene has CDR1 LGHNA and CDR2 YSLEER. Trimming took off 3 bases at V and 7 bases at J, with 15 bases between the two ends. The CDR3 protein is CASSHVYPASGELFF. In nucleotides, the CDR3 is TGCGCCAGCAGCCACGTGTATCCCGCCAGCGGGGAGCTGTTTTTT.

V is TRBV11-1 and J is TRBJ2-5; 8 bases agree with TRBD2. J gave up 4 bases and V 3 bases, and 13 bases lay outside the gene matches. The CDR3 extends over 17 amino acids. Germline V gives CDR1 SGHAT, CDR2 FQDESV (reference sequence). CDR3 bases: TGTGCCAGCAGCTTCCTGAGTAGCGGGGACCCTGGAGAGACCCAGTACTTC. Translated: CASSFLSSGDPGETQYF.

V gene TRBV19 combines with J gene TRBJ2-5; 9 positions match TRBD1. The CDR3 has 16 residues. CDR1 and CDR2 (germline): LNHDA, SQIVND (reference sequence). J gave up 4 bases and V 4 bases, and 10 bases lay outside the gene matches. DNA of the CDR3: TGTGCCAGTAGTACCCACGGGACAGGGTCCCCAGAGACCCAGTACTTC. It translates to CASSTHGTGSPETQYF.